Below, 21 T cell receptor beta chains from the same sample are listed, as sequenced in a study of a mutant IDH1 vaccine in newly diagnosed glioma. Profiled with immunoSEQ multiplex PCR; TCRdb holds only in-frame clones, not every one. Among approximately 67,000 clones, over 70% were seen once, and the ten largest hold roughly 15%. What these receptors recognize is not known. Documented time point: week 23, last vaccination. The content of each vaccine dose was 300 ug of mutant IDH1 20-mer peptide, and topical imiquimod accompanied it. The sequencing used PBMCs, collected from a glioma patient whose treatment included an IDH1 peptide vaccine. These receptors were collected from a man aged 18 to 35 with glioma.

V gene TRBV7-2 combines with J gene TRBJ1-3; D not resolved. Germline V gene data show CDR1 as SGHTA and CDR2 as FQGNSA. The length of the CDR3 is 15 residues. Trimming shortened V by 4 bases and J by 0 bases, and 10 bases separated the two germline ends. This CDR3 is CASSSQTGSGNTIYF. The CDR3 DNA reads TGTGCCAGCAGCTCCCAGACGGGCTCTGGAAACACCATATATTTT.

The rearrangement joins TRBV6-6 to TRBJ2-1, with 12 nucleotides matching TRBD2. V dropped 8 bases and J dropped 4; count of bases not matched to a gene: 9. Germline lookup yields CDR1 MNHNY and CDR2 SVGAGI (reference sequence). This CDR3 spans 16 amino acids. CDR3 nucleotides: TGTGCCAGCCGACTAGCGGGGGTGCGGGGATACAATGAGCAGTTCTTC. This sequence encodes CASRLAGVRGYNEQFF.

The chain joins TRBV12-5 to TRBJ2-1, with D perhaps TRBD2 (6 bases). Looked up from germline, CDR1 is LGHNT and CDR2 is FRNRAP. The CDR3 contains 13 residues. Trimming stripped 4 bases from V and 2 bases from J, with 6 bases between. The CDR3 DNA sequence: TGTGCTAGTGGTTCGGGGGCCTACAATGAGCAGTTCTTC. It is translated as CASGSGAYNEQFF.

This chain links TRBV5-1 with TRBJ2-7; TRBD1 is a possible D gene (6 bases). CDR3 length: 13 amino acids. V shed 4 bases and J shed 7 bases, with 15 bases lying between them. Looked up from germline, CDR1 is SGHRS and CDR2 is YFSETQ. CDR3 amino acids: CASSGGRFGEQYF. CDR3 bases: TGCGCCAGCAGCGGGGGCCGGTTTGGGGAGCAGTACTTC.

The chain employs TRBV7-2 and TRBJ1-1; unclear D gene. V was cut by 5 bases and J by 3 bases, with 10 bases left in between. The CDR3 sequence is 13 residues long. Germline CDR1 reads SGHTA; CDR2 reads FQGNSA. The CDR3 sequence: CASSRKYDTEAFF. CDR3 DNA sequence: TGTGCCAGCAGCCGCAAATACGACACTGAAGCTTTCTTT.

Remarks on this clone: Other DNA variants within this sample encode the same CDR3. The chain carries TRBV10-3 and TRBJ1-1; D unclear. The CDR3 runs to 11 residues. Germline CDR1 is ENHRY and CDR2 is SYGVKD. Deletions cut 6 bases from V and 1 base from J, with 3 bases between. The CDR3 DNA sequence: TGTGCCATCAGAGGGAACACTGAAGCTTTCTTT. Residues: CAIRGNTEAFF.

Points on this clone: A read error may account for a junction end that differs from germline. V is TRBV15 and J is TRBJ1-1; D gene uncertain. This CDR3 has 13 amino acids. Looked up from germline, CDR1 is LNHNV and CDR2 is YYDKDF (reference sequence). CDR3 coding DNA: TGTGCTACCAAGGAAACAGCAAACACTGAAGCTTTCTTT. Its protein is CATKETANTEAFF.

The CDR3 is CASSALGSNQPQHF. DNA of the CDR3: TGTGCCAGCAGTGCTCTAGGGTCCAATCAGCCCCAGCATTTT. The chain has TRBV2 and TRBJ1-5, with no clear D. Trimming removed 4 bases from V and 3 bases from J, with 10 bases in between. CDR1 is SNHLY and CDR2 is FYNNEI in the germline V gene. CDR3 length equals 14 residues.

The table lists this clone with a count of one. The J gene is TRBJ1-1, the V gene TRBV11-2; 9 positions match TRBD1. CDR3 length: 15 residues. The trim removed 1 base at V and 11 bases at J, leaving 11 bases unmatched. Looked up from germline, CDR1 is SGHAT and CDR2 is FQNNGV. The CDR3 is CASSLGTGTGRGAFF. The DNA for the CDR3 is TGTGCCAGCAGCTTAGGGACCGGGACAGGGCGTGGGGCTTTCTTT.

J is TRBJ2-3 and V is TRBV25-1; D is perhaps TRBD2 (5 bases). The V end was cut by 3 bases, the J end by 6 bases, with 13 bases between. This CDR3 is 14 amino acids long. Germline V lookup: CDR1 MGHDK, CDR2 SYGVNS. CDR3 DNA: TGTGCCAGCAGTGACACTACTAGTACTGATACGCAGTATTTT. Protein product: CASSDTTSTDTQYF.

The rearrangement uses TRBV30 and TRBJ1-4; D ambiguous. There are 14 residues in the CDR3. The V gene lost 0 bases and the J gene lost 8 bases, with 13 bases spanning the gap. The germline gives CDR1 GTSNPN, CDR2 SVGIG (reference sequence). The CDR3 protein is CAWSVPAELEKLFF. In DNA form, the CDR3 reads TGTGCCTGGAGTGTACCGGCCGAGCTAGAAAAACTGTTTTTT. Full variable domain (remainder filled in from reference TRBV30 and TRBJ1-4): SQTIHQWPATLVQPVGSPLSLECTVEGTSNPNLYWYRQAAGRGLQLLFYSVGIGQISSEVPQNLSASRPQDRQFILSSKKLLLSDSGFYLCAWSVPAELEKLFFGSGTQLSVL.

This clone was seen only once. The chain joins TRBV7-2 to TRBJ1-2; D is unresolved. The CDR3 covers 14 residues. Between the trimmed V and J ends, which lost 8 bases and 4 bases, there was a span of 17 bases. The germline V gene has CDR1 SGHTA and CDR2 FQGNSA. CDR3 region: CASSMSRTVYGYTF. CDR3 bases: TGTGCCAGCTCTATGTCCCGGACGGTCTATGGCTACACCTTC.

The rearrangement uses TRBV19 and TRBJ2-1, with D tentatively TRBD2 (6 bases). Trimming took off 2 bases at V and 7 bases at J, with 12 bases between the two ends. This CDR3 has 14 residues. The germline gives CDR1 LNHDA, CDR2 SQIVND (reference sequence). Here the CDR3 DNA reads TGTGCCAGTAGTATACTACTAGCAATGAATGAGCAGTTCTTC. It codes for CASSILLAMNEQFF.

CDR3 region: CASSEDGGGGSETQYF. CDR3 nucleotides: TGTGCCAGCAGTGAAGACGGCGGGGGGGGGTCGGAGACCCAGTACTTC. This rearrangement joins TRBV13 to TRBJ2-5, with 9 bases fitting TRBD2. Germline CDR1 and CDR2: PRHDT and FYEKMQ (reference sequence). Trimming at V came to 6 bases and at J to 5 bases, leaving 13 bases not matched to a gene. This CDR3 has 16 residues.

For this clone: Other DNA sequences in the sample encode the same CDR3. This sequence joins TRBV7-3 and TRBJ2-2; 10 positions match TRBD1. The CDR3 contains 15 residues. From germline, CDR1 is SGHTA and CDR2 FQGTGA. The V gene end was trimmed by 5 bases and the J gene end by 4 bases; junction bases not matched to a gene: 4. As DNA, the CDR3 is TGTGCCAGCAGCCGGGACAGGGGAGGCACCGGGGAGCTGTTTTTT. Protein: CASSRDRGGTGELFF.

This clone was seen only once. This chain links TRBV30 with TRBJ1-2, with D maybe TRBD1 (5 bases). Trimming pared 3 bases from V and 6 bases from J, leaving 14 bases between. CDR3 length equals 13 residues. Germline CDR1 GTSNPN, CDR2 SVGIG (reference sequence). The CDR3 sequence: CAWRGLRQDGYTF. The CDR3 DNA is TGTGCCTGGAGGGGACTCCGGCAGGATGGCTACACCTTC.

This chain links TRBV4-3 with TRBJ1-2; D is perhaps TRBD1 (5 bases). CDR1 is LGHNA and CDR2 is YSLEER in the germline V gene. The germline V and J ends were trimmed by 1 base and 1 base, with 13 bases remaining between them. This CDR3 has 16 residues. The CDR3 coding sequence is TGCGCCAGCAGCCAAGGGGTCTCCAGGGTTAACTATGGCTACACCTTC. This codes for CASSQGVSRVNYGYTF.

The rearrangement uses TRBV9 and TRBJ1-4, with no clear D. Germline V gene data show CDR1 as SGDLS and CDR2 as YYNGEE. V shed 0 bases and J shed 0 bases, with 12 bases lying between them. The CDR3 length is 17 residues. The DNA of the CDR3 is TGTGCCAGCAGCGTAGAATCTCTCGGCTCAACTAATGAAAAACTGTTTTTT. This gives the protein CASSVESLGSTNEKLFF.

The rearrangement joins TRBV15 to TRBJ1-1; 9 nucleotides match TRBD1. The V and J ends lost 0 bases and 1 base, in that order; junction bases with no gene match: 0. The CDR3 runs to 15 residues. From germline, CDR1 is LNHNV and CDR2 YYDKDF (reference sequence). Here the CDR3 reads CATSREGQGNTEAFF. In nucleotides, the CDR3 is TGTGCCACCAGCAGAGAGGGACAGGGGAACACTGAAGCTTTCTTT. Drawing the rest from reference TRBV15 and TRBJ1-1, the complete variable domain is DAMVIQNPRYQVTQFGKPVTLSCSQTLNHNVMYWYQQKSSQAPKLLFHYYDKDFNNEADTPDNFQSRRPNTSFCFLDIRSPGLGDTAMYLCATSREGQGNTEAFFGQGTRLTVV.

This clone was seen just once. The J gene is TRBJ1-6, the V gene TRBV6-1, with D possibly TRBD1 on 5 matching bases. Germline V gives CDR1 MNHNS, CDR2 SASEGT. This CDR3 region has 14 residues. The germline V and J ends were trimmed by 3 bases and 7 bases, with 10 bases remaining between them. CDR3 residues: CASSDKGKNSPLHF. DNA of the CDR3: TGTGCCAGCAGTGATAAGGGGAAGAATTCACCCCTCCACTTT.

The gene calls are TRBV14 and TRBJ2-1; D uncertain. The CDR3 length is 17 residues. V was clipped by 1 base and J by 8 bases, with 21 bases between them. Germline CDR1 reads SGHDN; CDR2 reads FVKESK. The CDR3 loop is CASSQGRRSRGLDEQFF. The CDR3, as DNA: TGTGCCAGCAGCCAAGGTCGTAGGTCCCGTGGGCTCGATGAGCAGTTCTTC. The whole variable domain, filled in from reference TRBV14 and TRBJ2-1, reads EAGVTQFPSHSVIEKGQTVTLRCDPISGHDNLYWYRRVMGKEIKFLLHFVKESKQDESGMPNNRFLAERTGGTYSTLKVQPAELEDSGVYFCASSQGRRSRGLDEQFFGPGTRLTVL.